The 5 T cell receptor beta chains presented below share a single source sample, sequenced in a study of blood T cell repertoires in COVID-19. TCRdb's table, derived via immunoSEQ multiplex PCR, lists solely in-frame clones and lacks some. The sample includes tens of thousands of clones, over 80% of them seen just once. Sample: peripheral blood. The receptors originated from a man between 45 and 60 years old with acute or convalescent COVID-19.

V usage is TRBV7-9 and J usage is TRBJ2-7; tentative D call: TRBD1 (6 bases). The ends were cut back, 7 bases at V and 7 bases at J, with 17 bases in the middle. CDR3 length: 13 amino acids. Germline-derived CDR1 and CDR2 are SEHNR and FQNEAQ (reference sequence). The CDR3 region is CASTVQGEKEQYF. DNA for the CDR3: TGTGCCAGCACTGTACAGGGTGAGAAAGAGCAGTACTTC.

V and J are TRBV19 and TRBJ2-5; D is perhaps TRBD2 (7 bases). V shed 2 bases and J shed 3 bases, with 16 bases lying between them. There are 16 residues in the CDR3. Germline CDR1 and CDR2: LNHDA and SQIVND (reference sequence). This CDR3 reads CASSIFSAGAKETQYF. DNA of the CDR3: TGTGCCAGTAGTATATTTTCTGCGGGGGCGAAAGAGACCCAGTACTTC. The full variable domain, completed using reference TRBV19 and TRBJ2-5, is DGGITQSPKYLFRKEGQNVTLSCEQNLNHDAMYWYRQDPGQGLRLIYYSQIVNDFQKGDIAEGYSVSREKKESFPLTVTSAQKNPTAFYLCASSIFSAGAKETQYFGPGTRLLVL.

For the CDR3, the DNA is TGTGCCTGGAGTATTGGGTTCCTAGCCTCTGGAAACACCATATATTTT. Translation gives CAWSIGFLASGNTIYF. V usage is TRBV30 and J usage is TRBJ1-3; D is unclear. Germline V CDR1 and CDR2: GTSNPN, SVGIG (reference sequence). This CDR3 has 16 amino acids. V lost 2 bases, J lost 0 bases, and 14 bases lay in between.

This rearrangement joins TRBV19 to TRBJ1-5, with D unclear. Trimming shortened V by 3 bases and J by 0 bases, and 9 bases separated the two germline ends. Germline CDR1 is LNHDA and CDR2 is SQIVND (reference sequence). CDR3 length equals 15 residues. CDR3 protein: CASSMRRDSNQPQHF. CDR3 bases: TGTGCCAGTAGTATGAGGAGGGATAGCAATCAGCCCCAGCATTTT.

J is TRBJ1-5 and V is TRBV12-3 or TRBV12-4; no clear D. The V and J ends lost 10 bases and 7 bases respectively, with 17 bases between them. The CDR3 covers 13 residues. The CDR3 reads CATQAGKGQPQHF. CDR3 bases: TGTGCCACGCAGGCGGGGAAAGGCCAGCCCCAGCATTTT.